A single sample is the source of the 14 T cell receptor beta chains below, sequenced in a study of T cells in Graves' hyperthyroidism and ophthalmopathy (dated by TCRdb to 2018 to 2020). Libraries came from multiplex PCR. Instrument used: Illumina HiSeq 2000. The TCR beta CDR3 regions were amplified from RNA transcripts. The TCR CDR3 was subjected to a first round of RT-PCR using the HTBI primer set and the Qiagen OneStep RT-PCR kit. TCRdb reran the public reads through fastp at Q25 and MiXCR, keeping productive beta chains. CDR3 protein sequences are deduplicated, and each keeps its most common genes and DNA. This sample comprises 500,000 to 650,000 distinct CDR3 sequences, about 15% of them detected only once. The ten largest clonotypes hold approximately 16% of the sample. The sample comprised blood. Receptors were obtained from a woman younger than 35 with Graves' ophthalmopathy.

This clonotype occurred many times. The CDR3 coding sequence is TGTGCCAGCAGTTTAAGGCTAGCGGGCTACGAGCAGTACTTC. Translating it yields CASSLRLAGYEQYF. The V and J genes are TRBV27 and TRBJ2-7; TRBD2 aligns across 8 bases. The V and J ends lost 2 bases and 3 bases, in that order; junction bases with no gene match: 3. The CDR3 sequence is 14 residues long. Germline V CDR1 and CDR2: MNHEY, SMNVEV (reference sequence).

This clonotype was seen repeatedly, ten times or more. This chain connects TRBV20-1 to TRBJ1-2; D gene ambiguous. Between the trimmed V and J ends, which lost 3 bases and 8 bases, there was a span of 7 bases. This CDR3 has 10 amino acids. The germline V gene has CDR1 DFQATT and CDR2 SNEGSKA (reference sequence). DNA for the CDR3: TGCAGTGCTAGGCCGGGAGGCTACACCTTC. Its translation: CSARPGGYTF.

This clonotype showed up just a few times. The CDR3 here is CATSRVSTSGGITDTQYF. For the CDR3, the DNA is TGTGCCACCAGCAGAGTTTCGACTAGCGGGGGTATCACAGATACGCAGTATTTT. J is TRBJ2-3 and V is TRBV15, with TRBD2 identical over 12 bases. Germline V gene data show CDR1 as LNHNV and CDR2 as YYDKDF (reference sequence). With V trimmed by 1 base and J by 2 bases, 7 bases remained unmatched. The length of the CDR3 is 18 residues.

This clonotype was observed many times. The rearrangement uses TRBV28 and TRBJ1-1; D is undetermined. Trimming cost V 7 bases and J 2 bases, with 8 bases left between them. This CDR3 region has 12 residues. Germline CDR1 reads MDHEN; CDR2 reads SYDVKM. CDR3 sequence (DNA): TGTGCCAGCAACAGTAAAAACACTGAAGCTTTCTTT. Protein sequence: CASNSKNTEAFF.

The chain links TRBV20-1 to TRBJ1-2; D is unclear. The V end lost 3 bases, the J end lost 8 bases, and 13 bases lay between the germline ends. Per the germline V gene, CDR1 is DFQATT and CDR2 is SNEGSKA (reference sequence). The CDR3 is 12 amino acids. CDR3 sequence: CSASWRNPGYTF. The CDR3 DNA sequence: TGCAGTGCTAGCTGGCGGAACCCGGGCTACACCTTC.

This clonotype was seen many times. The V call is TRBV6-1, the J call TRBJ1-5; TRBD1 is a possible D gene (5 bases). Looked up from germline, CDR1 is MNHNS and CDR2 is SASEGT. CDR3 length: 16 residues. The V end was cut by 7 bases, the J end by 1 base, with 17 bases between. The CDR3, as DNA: TGTGCCAGCAATCCCCGGGACGCCGGGAGCAATCAGCCCCAGCATTTT. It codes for CASNPRDAGSNQPQHF.

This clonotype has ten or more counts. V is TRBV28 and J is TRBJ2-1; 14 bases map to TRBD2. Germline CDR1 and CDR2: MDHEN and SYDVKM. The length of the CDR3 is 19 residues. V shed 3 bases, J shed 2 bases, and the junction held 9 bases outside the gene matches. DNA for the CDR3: TGTGCCAGCAGTTTCGGACTAGCGGGAGGCCTTACCACCTACAATGAGCAGTTCTTC. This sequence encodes CASSFGLAGGLTTYNEQFF.

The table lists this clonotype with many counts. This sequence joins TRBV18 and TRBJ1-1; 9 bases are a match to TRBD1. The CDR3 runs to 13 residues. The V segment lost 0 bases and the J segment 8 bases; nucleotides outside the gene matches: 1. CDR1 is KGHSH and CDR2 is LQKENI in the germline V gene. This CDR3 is CASSPPGQGEAFF. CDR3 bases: TGTGCCAGCTCACCACCGGGACAGGGAGAAGCTTTCTTT.

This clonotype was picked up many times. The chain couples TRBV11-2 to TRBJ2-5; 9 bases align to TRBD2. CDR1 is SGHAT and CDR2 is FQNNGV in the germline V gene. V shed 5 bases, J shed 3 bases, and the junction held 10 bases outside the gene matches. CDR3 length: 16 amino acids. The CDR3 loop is CASSGHSAGGEETQYF. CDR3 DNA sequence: TGTGCCAGCAGCGGCCATAGCGCGGGGGGGGAAGAGACCCAGTACTTC.

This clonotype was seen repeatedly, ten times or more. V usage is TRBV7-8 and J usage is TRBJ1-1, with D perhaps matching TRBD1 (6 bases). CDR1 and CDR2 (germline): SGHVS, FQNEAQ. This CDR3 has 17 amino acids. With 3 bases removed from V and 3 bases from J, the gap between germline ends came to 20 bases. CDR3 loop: CASSFRDNFWGYTEAFF. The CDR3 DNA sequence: TGTGCCAGCAGCTTCCGGGACAACTTCTGGGGGTACACTGAAGCTTTCTTT.

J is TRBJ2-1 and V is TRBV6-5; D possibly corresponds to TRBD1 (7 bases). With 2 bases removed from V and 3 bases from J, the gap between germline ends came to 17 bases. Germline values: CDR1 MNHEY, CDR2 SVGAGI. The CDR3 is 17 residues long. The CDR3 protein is CASSYGGRQGDYNEQFF. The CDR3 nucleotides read TGTGCCAGCAGTTACGGGGGGAGACAGGGAGACTACAATGAGCAGTTCTTC.

CDR3 protein: CGAWTNYGYTF. The CDR3 coding sequence is TGCGGCGCCTGGACCAACTATGGCTACACCTTC. This chain joins TRBV29-1 and TRBJ1-2; no reliable D call. Per the germline V gene, CDR1 is SQVTM and CDR2 is ANQGSEA. The CDR3 covers 11 residues.

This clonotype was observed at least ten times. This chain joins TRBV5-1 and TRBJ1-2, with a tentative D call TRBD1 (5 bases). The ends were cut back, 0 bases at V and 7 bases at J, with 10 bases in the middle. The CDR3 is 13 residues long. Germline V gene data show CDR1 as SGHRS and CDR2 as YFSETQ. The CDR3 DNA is TGCGCCAGCAGCTTGGACAGGATTGGTGGCTACACCTTC. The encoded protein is CASSLDRIGGYTF.

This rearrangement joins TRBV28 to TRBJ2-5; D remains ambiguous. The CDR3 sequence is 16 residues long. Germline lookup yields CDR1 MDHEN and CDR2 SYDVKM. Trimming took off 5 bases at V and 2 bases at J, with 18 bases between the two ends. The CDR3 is CASSQPPSEPQETQYF. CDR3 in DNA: TGTGCCAGCAGTCAACCCCCCAGCGAGCCACAAGAGACCCAGTACTTC.